Reported below is one T cell receptor beta chain. Clones were read by immunoSEQ multiplex PCR, and TCRdb kept only the in-frame ones, dropping some. The sample contains 250,000 or so clones, approximately 86% of which appear only once. These data belong to a study of blood T cell repertoires in COVID-19. Germline CDR1 and CDR2: DFQATT and SNEGSKA (reference sequence). The junction had 3 bases not matched to a gene; V was cut back by 4 bases and J by 2 bases. This CDR3 region has 13 residues. What was sequenced was peripheral blood. This TCR was recovered from a man in his forties or fifties with active or convalescent COVID-19. V and J are TRBV20-1 and TRBJ1-1; 8 bases agree with TRBD1. Here the CDR3 DNA reads TGCAGTGCTACTGACAGGGGCAACACTGAAGCTTTCTTT. Translated: CSATDRGNTEAFF.